This T cell receptor (beta chain) was documented in a study of T-cell memory formation after mild COVID-19. Study-wide points: Among CD4+ contracting clones, most were CM and EM, and CD8+ ones EMRA.

This clonotype was observed at least ten times. Its antigen is not known. Germline values: CDR1 SGHRS, CDR2 YFSETQ. The CDR3 sequence is 15 residues long. Deletions cut 1 base from V and 13 bases from J, with 23 bases between. TCRdb processed the 5' RACE reads anew with MiXCR; each CDR3 protein has one entry. Among approximately 300,000 distinct CDR3 sequences listed, 15% to 20% were seen once. Sequencing was carried out using PBMCs or a T cell subset sorted from them (not recorded which). The J gene is TRBJ1-2, the V gene TRBV5-1; TRBD1 might be the D (5 bases). The TCR was taken from a man younger than 35 who had mild COVID-19 (a few samples of this study predate the infection). Cell type and time point are not known. The CDR3 loop reads CASSLSNHGASNVTF. The CDR3 DNA follows: TGCGCCAGCAGCTTGTCGAATCACGGGGCTTCGAATGTCACCTTC.